The 11 T cell receptor beta chains reported below all come from one sample, sequenced in a study of blood T cell repertoires in COVID-19. The repertoire was sequenced with immunoSEQ multiplex PCR; TCRdb's copy has only in-frame clones and lacks some. The sample shows about 140,000 clones, around 81% of them seen only once. Material: peripheral blood. All receptors derive from a woman aged 60-75 years with active or convalescent COVID-19.

V gene TRBV19 combines with J gene TRBJ1-1; the match to TRBD1 covers 7 bases. V lost 4 bases and J lost 5; bases outside the gene matches: 10. CDR3 length: 15 residues. Per germline, CDR1 LNHDA and CDR2 SQIVND (reference sequence). In DNA form, the CDR3 reads TGTGCCAGTAGTAGCAGGGGGGCCTTGTGGACTGAAGCTTTCTTT. Protein product: CASSSRGALWTEAFF.

The DNA for the CDR3 is TGTGCCAGCAGCGAAGGACAGGGGGCAGGAAACATTCAGTACTTC. It yields the protein CASSEGQGAGNIQYF. The genes are TRBV9 and TRBJ2-4; 11 nucleotides match TRBD1. From germline, CDR1 is SGDLS and CDR2 YYNGEE. V trimming: 3 bases; J trimming: 6 bases; junction bases outside the gene matches: 5. This CDR3 spans 15 amino acids.

For this clone: Sequence at one end of the junction differs from germline and may be a read error. The chain combines TRBV24-1 with TRBJ1-1, with TRBD1 as a possible D gene (5 bases). The CDR3 loop spans 14 amino acids. CDR1 KGHDR and CDR2 SFDVKD come from the germline V gene. The CDR3 reads CATSPSNGGGRPVF. The CDR3 nucleotides read TGTGCCACCAGTCCCTCGAACGGGGGGGGAAGACCAGTATTT.

The gene calls are TRBV20-1 and TRBJ1-1; D unresolved. V was cut by 6 bases and J by 4 bases, with 9 bases left in between. The CDR3 consists of 11 residues. CDR1 and CDR2 from the germline V gene are DFQATT and SNEGSKA (reference sequence). This CDR3 is CSATPGTEAFF. In DNA, the CDR3 is TGCAGTGCCACGCCGGGCACTGAAGCTTTCTTT.

The V call is TRBV19, the J call TRBJ1-3; 10 bases line up with TRBD1. Germline V gives CDR1 LNHDA, CDR2 SQIVND (reference sequence). This CDR3 spans 17 amino acids. J was trimmed by 4 bases and V by 6 bases; bases with no gene match: 12. The CDR3 here is CASSGGQGTVVGNTIYF. The DNA for the CDR3 is TGTGCCAGTAGCGGGGGACAGGGGACAGTCGTCGGAAACACCATATATTTT.

This sequence joins TRBV27 and TRBJ2-3; a weak D match, TRBD1 (6 bases). The CDR3 contains 16 residues. Trimming left V 5 bases short and J 0 bases short, with 15 bases between. CDR1 is MNHEY and CDR2 is SMNVEV in the germline V gene (reference sequence). Here the CDR3 DNA reads TGTGCCAGCAGTATCACCGGGACACACAGCACAGATACGCAGTATTTT. Residues: CASSITGTHSTDTQYF.

V and J are TRBV19 and TRBJ1-4; no clear D gene. The CDR3 has 15 residues. Trimming pared 5 bases from V and 8 bases from J, leaving 18 bases between. Germline loops: CDR1 LNHDA, CDR2 SQIVND (reference sequence). Here the CDR3 DNA reads TGTGCCAGTAGTCGCGGCAACCCCCTGGAGGAAAAACTGTTTTTT. Translated, it gives CASSRGNPLEEKLFF.

This chain connects TRBV28 to TRBJ2-7; 9 nucleotides agree with TRBD1. J lost 4 bases, V lost 3 bases, and 4 bases had no gene match. This CDR3 contains 14 residues. Germline lookup yields CDR1 MDHEN and CDR2 SYDVKM. CDR3 DNA sequence: TGTGCCAGCAGTTTGGGACAGGGCTATTACGAGCAGTACTTC. Amino acid sequence: CASSLGQGYYEQYF.

The CDR3 sequence is CASSPAGPYEQYF. The CDR3 DNA sequence: TGTGCCAGCAGCCCGGCGGGCCCATACGAGCAGTACTTC. The J gene is TRBJ2-7, the V gene TRBV7-9; D might be TRBD2 (5 bases). This CDR3 is 13 amino acids long. V lost 5 bases, J lost 4 bases, and 12 bases lay in between. Germline loops: CDR1 SEHNR, CDR2 FQNEAQ (reference sequence).

The chain carries TRBV19 and TRBJ1-6; 9 bases match TRBD1. V shed 6 bases, J shed 10 bases, and the junction held 7 bases outside the gene matches. CDR3 length equals 14 residues. Per the germline V gene, CDR1 is LNHDA and CDR2 is SQIVND (reference sequence). The CDR3 coding sequence is TGTGCCAGTAGCCTCGGGACAGGGAGCTCACCCCTCCACTTT. Translating gives CASSLGTGSSPLHF.

The chain couples TRBV6-5 to TRBJ2-7; D call uncertain. The CDR3 is made up of 15 amino acids. Germline-derived CDR1 and CDR2 are MNHEY and SVGAGI. With 6 bases removed from V and 0 bases from J, the gap between germline ends came to 15 bases. As DNA, the CDR3 is TGTGCCAGCAGCCGAGACTCTATGAGCTCCTACGAGCAGTACGTC. It encodes CASSRDSMSSYEQYV.